These 5 T cell receptor beta chains came from one sample sequenced in a study of blood T cell repertoires in COVID-19. TCRdb keeps only in-frame clones here, not all; method: immunoSEQ multiplex PCR. The sample consists of 65,000 to 100,000 clones, about 84% of them appearing once. Specimen: peripheral blood. These receptors came from a human donor in a cohort sampled during active COVID-19.

The chain uses TRBV7-8 and TRBJ2-1, with TRBD1 matching over 9 bases. The germline CDR1 and CDR2 sequences are SGHVS and FQNEAQ. J was trimmed by 5 bases and V by 2 bases; bases with no gene match: 7. This CDR3 region has 16 residues. CDR3 nucleotides: TGTGCCAGCAGCTTATTCCTTGGACAGGGGAACAATGAGCAGTTCTTC. Translating it yields CASSLFLGQGNNEQFF.

The rearrangement joins TRBV4-2 to TRBJ2-1; 13 bases map to TRBD2. CDR1 is LGHNA, CDR2 YNFKEQ, per germline. V gave up 4 bases and J gave up 9 bases; unmatched junction bases: 6. This CDR3 is 15 amino acids long. Here the CDR3 reads CASSPGLAGLTEQFF. CDR3 sequence (DNA): TGTGCCAGCAGCCCGGGACTAGCGGGGTTGACTGAGCAGTTCTTC.

The genes are TRBV28 and TRBJ1-4; weak D call: TRBD1 (5 bases). Per the germline V gene, CDR1 is MDHEN and CDR2 is SYDVKM. V was pared by 2 bases and J by 2 bases, with 15 bases between. The length of the CDR3 is 17 residues. The CDR3 region is CASSLIMAGGTNEKLFF. DNA for the CDR3: TGTGCCAGCAGTTTAATTATGGCCGGGGGGACTAATGAAAAACTGTTTTTT.

V gene TRBV7-9 combines with J gene TRBJ2-3; D gene unclear. Germline loops: CDR1 SEHNR, CDR2 FQNEAQ (reference sequence). V lost 5 bases, J lost 2 bases, and 20 bases lay in between. The CDR3 is made up of 17 amino acids. The CDR3 bases are TGTGCCAGCAGCCCCCAGATAACGGGTCCGACCACAGATACGCAGTATTTT. Amino acid sequence: CASSPQITGPTTDTQYF.

This chain uses TRBV7-9 with TRBJ1-2; D is uncertain. The CDR3 runs to 11 residues. Germline V gene lookup returns CDR1 SEHNR and CDR2 FQNEAQ (reference sequence). V was shortened by 1 base and J by 10 bases, with 7 bases between the two germline ends. The CDR3 spells CASSLVADYTF. CDR3 sequence (DNA): TGTGCCAGCAGCTTAGTGGCGGACTACACCTTC.